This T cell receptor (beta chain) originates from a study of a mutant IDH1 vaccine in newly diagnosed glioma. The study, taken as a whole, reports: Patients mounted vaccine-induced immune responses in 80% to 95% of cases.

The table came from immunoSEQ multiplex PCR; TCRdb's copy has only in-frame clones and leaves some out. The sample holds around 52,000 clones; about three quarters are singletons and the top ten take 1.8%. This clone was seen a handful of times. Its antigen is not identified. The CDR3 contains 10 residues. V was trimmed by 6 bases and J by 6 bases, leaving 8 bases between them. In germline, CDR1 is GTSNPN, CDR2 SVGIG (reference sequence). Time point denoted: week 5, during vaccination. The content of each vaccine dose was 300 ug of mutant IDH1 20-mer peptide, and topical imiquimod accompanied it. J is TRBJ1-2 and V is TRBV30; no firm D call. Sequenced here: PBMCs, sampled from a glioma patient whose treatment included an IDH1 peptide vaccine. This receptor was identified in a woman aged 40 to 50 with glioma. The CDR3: CACYRDGYTF. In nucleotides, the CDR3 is TGTGCCTGCTACCGAGATGGCTACACCTTC. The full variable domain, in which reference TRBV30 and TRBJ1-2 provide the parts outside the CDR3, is SQTIHQWPATLVQPVGSPLSLECTVEGTSNPNLYWYRQAAGRGLQLLFYSVGIGQISSEVPQNLSASRPQDRQFILSSKKLLLSDSGFYLCACYRDGYTFGSGTRLTVV.